A single sample is the source of the 9 T cell receptor beta chains below, sequenced in a study of breast tumors, draining lymph nodes, adjacent tissues. TCRdb re-analysed the multiplex PCR reads in MiXCR, keeping a single row per CDR3 protein. Among fewer than 300,000 distinct CDR3 sequences listed, 32% were seen once. The lymph nodes were axillary draining lymph nodes from breast cancer patients. Sample: axillary lymph node tissue. Source of these receptors: a female donor with breast cancer. Some clones in this sample may be carry-over from other donors' samples.

The chain links TRBV14 to TRBJ2-6, with D uncertain. V was trimmed by 1 base and J by 0 bases, leaving 4 bases between them. The CDR3 has 15 residues. Germline values: CDR1 SGHDN, CDR2 FVKESK. The chain's CDR3 is CASSQGISGANVLTF. The DNA for the CDR3 is TGTGCCAGCAGCCAAGGGATCTCTGGGGCCAACGTCCTGACTTTC.

This clonotype was picked up many times. The V and J genes are TRBV5-5 and TRBJ1-4, with D unclear. The CDR3 has 13 residues. Trimming took 3 bases from V and 7 from J, leaving 10 bases between them. Germline CDR1 reads SGHKS; CDR2 reads YYEKEE (reference sequence). The CDR3 protein is CASSWVLGEKLFF. CDR3 DNA: TGTGCCAGCAGCTGGGTGTTAGGTGAAAAACTGTTTTTT.

Many counts were recorded for this clonotype. The chain is built from TRBV5-8 and TRBJ1-2, with D possibly being TRBD1 (5 bases). Per the germline V gene, CDR1 is SGHTS and CDR2 is YDEGEE. The length of the CDR3 is 16 residues. V shed 4 bases and J shed 4 bases, with 20 bases lying between them. The chain's CDR3 is CASSREAVGGSYGYTF. The CDR3 DNA follows: TGTGCCAGCAGCCGAGAAGCCGTGGGGGGAAGCTATGGCTACACCTTC.

The J gene is TRBJ2-3, the V gene TRBV6-2 or TRBV6-3, with 9 bases matching TRBD2. This CDR3 spans 17 amino acids. V dropped 3 bases and J dropped 7; count of bases not matched to a gene: 14. Germline V gives CDR1 MNHEY, CDR2 SVGEGT. CDR3 DNA: TGTGCCAGCAGTTATGGGTTGATAGCGGGAGTTATAAATACGCAGTATTTT. Translated: CASSYGLIAGVINTQYF.

This clonotype was seen ten or more times. The chain links TRBV20-1 to TRBJ2-5, with a possible D match to TRBD2 (5 bases). The V end lost 5 bases, the J end lost 4 bases, and 17 bases lay between the germline ends. Germline CDR1 and CDR2: DFQATT and SNEGSKA (reference sequence). The CDR3 is made up of 14 amino acids. CDR3: CSAGLGSSGETQYF. The CDR3 bases are TGCAGTGCTGGGTTAGGGAGTTCAGGAGAGACCCAGTACTTC.

This clonotype was counted at least ten times. The J gene is TRBJ2-7, the V gene TRBV3-1; D is uncertain. This CDR3 spans 15 amino acids. V lost 4 bases to trimming and J lost 3 bases, with 16 bases between them. Germline assignment: CDR1 LGHDT and CDR2 YNNKEL (reference sequence). In DNA, the CDR3 is TGTGCCAGCAGCCTCTCACCGGGCGCAAGCTACGAGCAGTACTTC. This translates into CASSLSPGASYEQYF.

The table lists this clonotype with many counts. The chain employs TRBV6-5 and TRBJ2-3, with D tentatively TRBD1 (5 bases). CDR3 length: 14 amino acids. Germline CDR1 MNHEY, CDR2 SVGAGI. V was shortened by 0 bases and J by 6 bases, with 10 bases between the two germline ends. CDR3 residues: CASSYSDIEDTQYF. DNA of the CDR3: TGTGCCAGCAGTTACTCGGACATTGAGGATACGCAGTATTTT.

This clonotype was recorded a few times. The V and J genes are TRBV30 and TRBJ1-2; D is perhaps TRBD1 (6 bases). CDR1 is GTSNPN and CDR2 is SVGIG in the germline V gene (reference sequence). The V end lost 3 bases, the J end lost 4 bases, and 12 bases lay between the germline ends. This CDR3 contains 13 residues. The CDR3 reads CAWRRTEAYGYTF. The CDR3 DNA reads TGTGCCTGGAGACGGACAGAAGCCTATGGCTACACCTTC.

In this sample, this clonotype turned up many times. V usage is TRBV30 and J usage is TRBJ1-6; 8 nucleotides agree with TRBD1. The CDR3 runs to 15 residues. Losses at the gene ends were 3 bases for V and 10 bases for J; bases not matched to a gene: 11. Germline CDR1 is GTSNPN and CDR2 is SVGIG (reference sequence). The CDR3 DNA is TGTGCCTGGAGAAACAGGGGGTTTGAAGGCTCACCCCTCCACTTT. Translation: CAWRNRGFEGSPLHF.